This T cell receptor (beta chain) derives from a study of blood T cell repertoires in COVID-19 (dated by TCRdb to the early 2020s). For the study in its entirety: The collaborator samples originated in the United States, Italy and Spain and spanned the acute and convalescent phases of COVID-19. The material from the prospective study consisted of cDNA or gDNA derived from T cells, B-cell-depleted T cells, or PBMCs. The dataset comprised deeply sampled blood TCRbeta repertoires from subjects exposed to, actively infected with, or recovered from COVID-19. The repertoires were released in a freely available public database meant as a resource for research on the immune response to SARS-CoV-2. The samples were drawn from the first 160 participants of the ongoing ImmuneRACE study and from more than 1,000 subjects provided by 6 global collaborators. Nearly every sample came with metadata listing a de-identified subject ID, COVID-19 status, age in years and sex. HLA class I and class II types, where available, came from metadata supplied by the sample provider rather than from assay-based typing. General conclusions and limits of the study: The quantity of clinical and demographic metadata differed by source and by participant and was supplied without curation.

Points on this clone: Its antigen is currently not known. Base qualities are not provided; no much larger clone lies one nucleotide away.

Each collaborating institution followed its own protocols to collect whole blood in K2EDTA tubes. For TCRbeta analysis, collaborator samples were shipped as frozen whole blood, as isolated PBMCs, or as DNA extracted from either sample type. The immunoSEQ Assay, a bias-controlled multiplex PCR, was used to amplify TCRbeta CDR3 regions from genomic DNA. As for the original processing: Nucleated cell counts per sample were estimated from amplification of reference gene primers within the assay. To quantify the absolute abundance of each unique TCRbeta CDR3 rearrangement, sequence reads were collapsed and filtered. Productive Simpson clonality was computed per sample as the square root of Simpson's diversity index over productive rearrangements. In its TCRdb copy, this immuneACCESS table keeps in-frame sequences only and misses some clones. Where compared with another copy, unresolved V genes explain less than half of these, and the others have no known cause. The DNA gave D and trimming, while V, J and clone size come from that table. In all, the sample holds under 150,000 clones, and approximately 80% of those were seen once. Under 9.5% of the sample rests with the top ten.

The CDR3 contains 17 residues, cysteine and phenylalanine counted. Left in the record is the CDR3 DNA by itself, 51 bases read in frame from the first base. Relative to germline, V is 1 base shorter and J is 1 base shorter, with 11 bases between their ends. The germline V gene provides CDR1 MGHRA and CDR2 YSYEKL. This sequence uses TRBV4-1 and TRBJ2-6, with no reliable assignment of the D segment. Sequencing input: peripheral blood. This TCR derives from a woman aged 80 or older in a cohort sampled during active or convalescent COVID-19. The CDR3 region has the sequence CASSQGWAYSGANVLTF. The DNA reads as follows: TGCGCCAGCAGCCAAGGTTGGGCCTATTCTGGGGCCAACGTCCTGACTTTC.